This passage covers 8 T cell receptor beta chains from one sample sequenced in a study of CD8+ T cells in alopecia areata. The sequencing template was cDNA reverse transcribed from extracted RNA. Profiling relied on immunoSEQ multiplex PCR, and the TCRdb table lists in-frame clones only, not all of them. This table has about 250,000 clones, 60% appearing once. The treatment denotes: oral pan-JAK inhibitor, 5-10 mg twice daily. Sequences were derived from CD4+ T cells sorted from blood, sampled around week 52, from a patient treated with tofacitinib. All receptors come from a human donor with alopecia areata.

The chain recombines TRBV30 with TRBJ1-6; TRBD1 aligns across 10 bases. V dropped 8 bases and J dropped 5; count of bases not matched to a gene: 3. Germline V gene data show CDR1 as GTSNPN and CDR2 as SVGIG (reference sequence). CDR3 length: 13 residues. CDR3: CARGQGNNSPLHF. The CDR3 bases are TGTGCCCGGGGACAGGGGAATAATTCACCCCTCCACTTT.

The V call is TRBV29-1, the J call TRBJ1-1; no definite D call. V lost 7 bases to trimming and J lost 1 base, with 22 bases between them. The CDR3 extends over 16 amino acids. Germline values: CDR1 SQVTM, CDR2 ANQGSEA. The CDR3: CSAVHNPWLENTEAFF. The CDR3 coding sequence is TGCAGCGCTGTACACAATCCCTGGTTAGAGAACACTGAAGCTTTCTTT.

This clone was found a few times. CDR3 loop: CASSLDAPPQYF. In DNA, the CDR3 is TGTGCCAGCAGCTTAGACGCGCCGCCCCAGTACTTC. The V call is TRBV7-9, the J call TRBJ2-5; D not certain. The CDR3 runs to 12 residues. Per the germline V gene, CDR1 is SEHNR and CDR2 is FQNEAQ (reference sequence). Trimming took off 1 base at V and 9 bases at J, with 9 bases between the two ends.

The chain uses TRBV11-3 and TRBJ2-5; D is possibly TRBD2 (6 bases). The V and J ends lost 5 bases and 5 bases respectively, with 9 bases between them. CDR1 and CDR2 (germline): SGHNT, YENEEA. This CDR3 has 12 amino acids. CDR3 in amino acids: CASSRERETQYF. The CDR3 nucleotides read TGTGCCAGCAGCCGGGAGAGGGAGACCCAGTACTTC.

The CDR3, as DNA: TGCGCCAGCAGCCAAGGGCAGGGGACCTACGAGCAGTACTTC. As protein: CASSQGQGTYEQYF. The V call is TRBV4-3, the J call TRBJ2-7, with D possibly being TRBD1 (6 bases). V shed 1 base and J shed 2 bases, with 9 bases lying between them. CDR1 is LGHNA, CDR2 YSLEER, per germline. The CDR3 contains 14 residues.

V usage is TRBV7-9 and J usage is TRBJ2-5; the match to TRBD1 covers 8 bases. V lost 5 bases and J lost 4; bases outside the gene matches: 9. There are 15 residues in the CDR3. CDR1 is SEHNR, CDR2 FQNEAQ, per germline (reference sequence). CDR3 bases: TGTGCCAGCAGCCCTGGACAGGGTGAGGGAGAGACCCAGTACTTC. Translated: CASSPGQGEGETQYF. Together with reference TRBV7-9 and TRBJ2-5, the CDR3 gives the full variable domain: DTGVSQNPRHKITKRGQNVTFRCDPISEHNRLYWYRQTLGQGPEFLTYFQNEAQLEKSRLLSDRFSAERPKGSFSTLEIQRTEQGDSAMYLCASSPGQGEGETQYFGPGTRLLVL.

V is TRBV5-4 and J is TRBJ2-7, with a possible D match to TRBD2 (5 bases). Trimming removed 8 bases at V and 2 bases at J, with 11 bases between. This CDR3 comprises 12 residues. Germline CDR1 is SGHNT and CDR2 is YYREEE (reference sequence). The CDR3 loop reads CASGMGAYEQYF. The CDR3 nucleotides are TGTGCCAGTGGAATGGGAGCCTACGAGCAGTACTTC.

This clone showed up just a few times. J is TRBJ2-2 and V is TRBV6-5; TRBD2 aligns across 10 bases. CDR3 length: 16 amino acids. The ends lost 2 bases at V and 4 bases at J; junction bases unmatched: 4. The germline V gene encodes CDR1 MNHEY and CDR2 SVGAGI. The CDR3 spells CASSYTGLAITGELFF. DNA of the CDR3: TGTGCCAGCAGTTACACGGGACTAGCGATCACCGGGGAGCTGTTTTTT.